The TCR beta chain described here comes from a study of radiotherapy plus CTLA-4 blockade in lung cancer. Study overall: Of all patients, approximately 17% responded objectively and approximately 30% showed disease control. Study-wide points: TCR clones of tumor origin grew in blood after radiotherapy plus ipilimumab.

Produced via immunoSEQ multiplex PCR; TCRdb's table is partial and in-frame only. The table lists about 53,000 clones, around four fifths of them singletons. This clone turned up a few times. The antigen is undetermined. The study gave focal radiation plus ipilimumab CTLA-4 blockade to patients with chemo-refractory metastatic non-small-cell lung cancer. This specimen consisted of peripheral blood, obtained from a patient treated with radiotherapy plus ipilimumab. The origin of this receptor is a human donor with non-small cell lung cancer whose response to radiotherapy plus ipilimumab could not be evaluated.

The CDR3 here is CASSWGGQRGPPTGSLHEQYF. The CDR3 DNA sequence: TGTGCCAGCAGTTGGGGGGGACAAAGAGGGCCCCCGACCGGCTCTCTGCACGAGCAGTACTTC. V is TRBV28 and J is TRBJ2-7; D is possibly TRBD2 (7 bases). V was pared by 4 bases and J by 5 bases, with 36 bases between. The CDR3 is 21 residues long. Germline V gene sequence: CDR1 MDHEN, CDR2 SYDVKM.